This is a list of T cell receptor beta chains from one sample in a study of blood T cell repertoires in COVID-19. Assay: immunoSEQ multiplex PCR; the TCRdb copy retains only in-frame clones and omits some. The table includes around 250,000 clones, about 91% detected once. Sequencing used PBMCs or T cells enriched from blood (not recorded which). These receptors all come from a human donor in a cohort exposed to, infected with or recovered from COVID-19 (not recorded which). The donor label of this sample is uncertain. The CDR3 runs from the conserved cysteine through the conserved F or W. Each record gives: clone size, J gene, D gene, V gene, CDR3 DNA, CDR3 protein. A D gene is named only where the DNA matches it firmly. Expanded clones get a size class; other rows say once, few or many, or leave the size out.

>.|TRBJ2-3|.|TRBV29-1
TGCAGCGTTGCCAAGACAGGCTACACAGATACGCAGTATTTT
CSVAKTGYTDTQYF
>once|TRBJ1-3|.|TRBV18
TGTGCCAGCTCACCACCGGGGGGAGTCGTTGGAAACACCATATATTTT
CASSPPGGVVGNTIYF
>.|TRBJ1-4|TRBD1|TRBV19
TGTGCCAGTAGTATTGGGACAGGGCTTGAAAAACTGTTTTTT
CASSIGTGLEKLFF
>.|TRBJ1-5|.|TRBV5-1
TGCGCCAGCAGCTTGGAAGGGGGACGAAGCAATCAGCCCCAGCATTTT
CASSLEGGRSNQPQHF
>.|TRBJ2-7|.|TRBV30
TGTGCCTGGAGTGTACTCCTTTCCGGCCGGAGCGAGCAGTACTTC
CAWSVLLSGRSEQYF
>.|TRBJ2-1|.|TRBV4-3
TGCGCCAGCAGCCAAGCCCCAGGGGAGCAGTTCTTC
CASSQAPGEQFF
>.|TRBJ1-6|TRBD1|TRBV11-1
TGTGCCAGCAGCAAGAACAGGGGGCTGGGGAATTCACCCCTCCACTTT
CASSKNRGLGNSPLHF
>.|TRBJ1-2|TRBD1|TRBV5-4
TGTGCCAGCAGCTTGGGGACAGGAAACTATGGCTACACCTTC
CASSLGTGNYGYTF
>.|TRBJ2-5|.|TRBV7-8
TGTGCCAGCAGCTTAGAGGGGTCTGGGGGGGCAGAGACCCAGTACTTC
CASSLEGSGGAETQYF
>.|TRBJ2-3|TRBD2|TRBV27
TGTGCCAGCAGTTTCCAACGGGGGGGTAGAGATACGCAGTATTTT
CASSFQRGGRDTQYF
>.|TRBJ2-6|TRBD1|TRBV7-3
TGTGCCAGCAGCCATCGGCCGGGACAGATAAGCTCTGGGGCCAACGTCCTGACTTTC
CASSHRPGQISSGANVLTF
>.|TRBJ2-1|TRBD2|TRBV19
TGTGCCAGTAGGGGACTAGCGGCTAATGAGCAGTTCTTC
CASRGLAANEQFF
>.|TRBJ2-3|TRBD2|TRBV5-1
TGCGCCAGCACTAGCGGGCTTGCAGGAGATACGCAGTATTTT
CASTSGLAGDTQYF
>.|TRBJ1-1|.|TRBV29-1
TGCAGCGTTGAAGAACCGGGGAGAGGAGCTTTCTTT
CSVEEPGRGAFF
>.|TRBJ1-1|.|TRBV5-1
TGCGCCAGCAGCTTGGCTCATACAGGGATGAACACTGAAGCTTTCTTT
CASSLAHTGMNTEAFF
>.|TRBJ1-2|.|TRBV18
TGTGCCAGCTCACCAGGGGAGGGGCCCAACTATGGCTACACCTTC
CASSPGEGPNYGYTF
>.|TRBJ2-4|TRBD1|TRBV19
TGTGCCAGTAGTGATGACAGGGGGCGCGACATTCAGTACTTC
CASSDDRGRDIQYF
>.|TRBJ1-2|.|TRBV3-1/TRBV3-2
TGTGCCAGCAGCCAAGATCTCGAGGGTCACGGGGATGGCACCTTC
CASSQDLEGHGDGTF
>.|TRBJ1-5|.|TRBV6-6
TGTGCCAGCAGTTACTCGAGAACCTATCAGCCCCAGCATTTT
CASSYSRTYQPQHF
>.|TRBJ1-2|.|TRBV2
TGTGCCAGCAGTGAGGGCAGGGTAGATGGCTACACCTTC
CASSEGRVDGYTF
>.|TRBJ1-2|.|TRBV29-1
TGCAGCGTTGAAATGGGTGCAGGGATCGGCGGCTACACCTTC
CSVEMGAGIGGYTF
>.|TRBJ2-1|TRBD2|TRBV19
TGTGCCAGTAGTATAGATCAACTAGCGAGTGAGCAGTTCTTC
CASSIDQLASEQFF
>.|TRBJ2-1|TRBD2|TRBV5-6
TGTGCCAGCAGCGCGATAAAGCGGGGGGGCTTCAATGAGCAGTTCTTC
CASSAIKRGGFNEQFF
>.|TRBJ2-1|.|TRBV12-3/TRBV12-4
TGTGCCAGCAGTAGGGATAGCGGAAATGAGCAGTTCTTC
CASSRDSGNEQFF
>.|TRBJ2-7|TRBD2|TRBV4-1
TGCGCCAGCAGCCAAGACAGCGGGGGTACCTACGAGCAGTACTTC
CASSQDSGGTYEQYF
>.|TRBJ2-7|TRBD2|TRBV6-2/TRBV6-3
TGTGCCAGCAGTTACCGGGGGGGATCGCGAGAGCAGTACTTC
CASSYRGGSREQYF
>.|TRBJ2-5|.|TRBV5-1
TGCGCCAGCAGCTTGTCGTGGGGGGGCAGAGAGACCCAGTACTTC
CASSLSWGGRETQYF
>.|TRBJ2-7|TRBD2|TRBV11-3
TGTGCCAGCAGCTTAGGGGGGGGAGAGGAGCAGTACTTC
CASSLGGGEEQYF
>.|TRBJ1-1|TRBD1|TRBV14
TGTGCCAGCAGCCAAGATGGGCTGACAGGGTATGAGTCTGAAGCTTTCTTT
CASSQDGLTGYESEAFF
>.|TRBJ1-5|.|TRBV27
TGTGCCAGCAGTTTAGAAGGGAGGGGCCAGCCCCAGCATTTT
CASSLEGRGQPQHF
>.|TRBJ1-5|.|TRBV19
TGTGCCAGTAGTATGGGGCCGTATAGCAATCAGCCCCAGCATTTT
CASSMGPYSNQPQHF
>.|TRBJ1-1|.|TRBV27
TGTGCCAGCAGTTGGGCTGGGTTAAGTGGCACTGAAGCTTTCTTT
CASSWAGLSGTEAFF
>.|TRBJ1-2|.|TRBV30
TGTGCCTGGAGTGTATTACGGCAGGGGGGCTACACCTTC
CAWSVLRQGGYTF
>.|TRBJ1-5|.|TRBV2
TGTGCCAGCAGTAAACAGACCAATCAGCCCCAGCATTTT
CASSKQTNQPQHF
>.|TRBJ2-1|.|TRBV10-3
TGTGCCATCAGTGAGTCGGGCAGCCTGCAGTTCTTC
CAISESGSLQFF
>.|TRBJ1-4|.|TRBV4-1
TGCGCCAGCAGCCAGACAATAACTAATGAAAAACTGTTTTTT
CASSQTITNEKLFF
>.|TRBJ1-2|TRBD1|TRBV5-5
TGTGCCAGCAGCCTCCCGACAGGGGATGGCTACACCTTC
CASSLPTGDGYTF
>.|TRBJ1-5|.|TRBV19
TGTGCCAGTATCGCGTGGGGGAGGAAGCAAGATCAGCCCCAGCATTTT
CASIAWGRKQDQPQHF
>.|TRBJ1-2|TRBD1|TRBV27
TGTGCCAGCAGTTTAAAACCTACAGGGGCGAATGGCTACACCTTC
CASSLKPTGANGYTF
>.|TRBJ1-6|.|TRBV25-1
TGTGCCAGCAGTGAACAGGGGCTTGGGGATTCACCCCTCCACTTT
CASSEQGLGDSPLHF
>.|TRBJ1-1|.|TRBV20-1
TGCAGTGCCCTCGGGGTTCCCGAAGCTTTCTTT
CSALGVPEAFF
>once|TRBJ2-3|TRBD1|TRBV6-5
TGTGCCAGCAGAGGACAGGGTATAGATACGCAGTATTTT
CASRGQGIDTQYF